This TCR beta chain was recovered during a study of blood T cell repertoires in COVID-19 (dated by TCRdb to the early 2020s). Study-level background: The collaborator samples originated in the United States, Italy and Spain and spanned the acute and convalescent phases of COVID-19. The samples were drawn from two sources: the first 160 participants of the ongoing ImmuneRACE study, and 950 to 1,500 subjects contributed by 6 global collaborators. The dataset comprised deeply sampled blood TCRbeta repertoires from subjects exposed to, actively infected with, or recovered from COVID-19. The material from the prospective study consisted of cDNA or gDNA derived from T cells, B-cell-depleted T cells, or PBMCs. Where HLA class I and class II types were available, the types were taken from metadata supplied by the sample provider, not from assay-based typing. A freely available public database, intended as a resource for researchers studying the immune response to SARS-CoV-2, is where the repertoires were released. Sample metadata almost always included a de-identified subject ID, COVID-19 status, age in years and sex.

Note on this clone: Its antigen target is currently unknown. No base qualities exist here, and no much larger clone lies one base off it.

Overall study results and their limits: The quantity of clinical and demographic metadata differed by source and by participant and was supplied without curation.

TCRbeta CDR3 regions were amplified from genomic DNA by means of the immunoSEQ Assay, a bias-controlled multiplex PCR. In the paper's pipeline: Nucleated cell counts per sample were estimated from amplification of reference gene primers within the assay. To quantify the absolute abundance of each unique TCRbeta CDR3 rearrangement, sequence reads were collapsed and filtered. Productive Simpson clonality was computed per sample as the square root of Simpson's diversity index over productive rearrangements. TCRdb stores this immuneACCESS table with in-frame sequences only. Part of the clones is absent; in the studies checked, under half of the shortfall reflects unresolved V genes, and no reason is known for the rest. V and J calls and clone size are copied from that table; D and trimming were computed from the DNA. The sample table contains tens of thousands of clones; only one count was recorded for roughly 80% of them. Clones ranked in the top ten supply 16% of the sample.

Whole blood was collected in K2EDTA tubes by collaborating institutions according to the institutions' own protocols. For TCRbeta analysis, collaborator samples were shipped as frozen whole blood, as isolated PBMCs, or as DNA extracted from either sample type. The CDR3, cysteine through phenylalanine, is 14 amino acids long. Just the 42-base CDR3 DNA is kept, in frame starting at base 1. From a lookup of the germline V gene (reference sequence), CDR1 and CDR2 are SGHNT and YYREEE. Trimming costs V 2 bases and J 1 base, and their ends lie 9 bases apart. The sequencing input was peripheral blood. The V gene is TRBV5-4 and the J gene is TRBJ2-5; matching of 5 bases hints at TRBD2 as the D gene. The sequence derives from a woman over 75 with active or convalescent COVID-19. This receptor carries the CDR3 CASSFRGTQETQYF. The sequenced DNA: TGTGCCAGCAGCTTTCGGGGTACCCAAGAGACCCAGTACTTC.